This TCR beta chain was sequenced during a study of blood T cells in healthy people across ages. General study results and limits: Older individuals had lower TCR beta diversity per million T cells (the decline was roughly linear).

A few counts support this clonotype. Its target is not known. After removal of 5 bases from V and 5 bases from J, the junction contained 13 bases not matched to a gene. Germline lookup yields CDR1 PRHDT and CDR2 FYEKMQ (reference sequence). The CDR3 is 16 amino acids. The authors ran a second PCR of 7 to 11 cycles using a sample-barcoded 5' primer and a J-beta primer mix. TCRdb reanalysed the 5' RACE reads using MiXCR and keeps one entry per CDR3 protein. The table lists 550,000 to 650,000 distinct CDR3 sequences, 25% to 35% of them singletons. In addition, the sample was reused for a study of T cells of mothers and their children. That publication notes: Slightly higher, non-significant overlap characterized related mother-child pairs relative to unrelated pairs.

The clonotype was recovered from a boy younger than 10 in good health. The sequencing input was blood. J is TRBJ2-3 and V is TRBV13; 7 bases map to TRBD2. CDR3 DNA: TGTGCCAGCAGCCCTACCCTTGGGGGGGGAGGAGATACGCAGTATTTT. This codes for CASSPTLGGGGDTQYF. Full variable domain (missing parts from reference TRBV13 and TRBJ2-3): AAGVIQSPRHLIKEKRETATLKCYPIPRHDTVYWYQQGPGQDPQFLISFYEKMQSDKGSIPDRFSAQQFSDYHSELNMSSLELGDSALYFCASSPTLGGGGDTQYFGPGTRLTVL.